Below are 9 T cell receptor beta chains sequenced from a single sample in a study of blood T cell repertoires in COVID-19. The assay was immunoSEQ multiplex PCR, and TCRdb's table has in-frame clones only and misses some. The sample lists roughly 260,000 clones, 80% to 90% occurring once. Source material: PBMCs or T cells enriched from blood (not recorded which). The receptors here all came from a woman between 50 and 59 years old who had recovered from COVID-19.

The rearrangement joins TRBV28 to TRBJ1-5; a weak D match, TRBD1 (5 bases). Between the trimmed V and J ends, which lost 6 bases and 4 bases, there was a span of 19 bases. CDR3 length: 16 amino acids. Germline CDR1 is MDHEN and CDR2 is SYDVKM. DNA for the CDR3: TGTGCCAGCAGATCTCGCGAACTCGGGGGGAATCAGCCCCAGCATTTT. This translates into CASRSRELGGNQPQHF.

The chain recombines TRBV11-2 with TRBJ2-3; a possible D gene is TRBD2 (6 bases). The CDR3 runs to 14 residues. Germline V lookup: CDR1 SGHAT, CDR2 FQNNGV. V was trimmed by 5 bases and J by 4 bases, leaving 13 bases between them. The CDR3 loop reads CASSGWEVSDTQYF. CDR3 sequence (DNA): TGTGCCAGCAGCGGGTGGGAGGTTTCAGATACGCAGTATTTT.

V gene TRBV10-2 combines with J gene TRBJ1-2; no reliable D call. CDR1 WSHSY and CDR2 SAAADI come from the germline V gene. V was shortened by 7 bases and J by 1 base, with 13 bases between the two germline ends. The CDR3 totals 14 residues. CDR3 loop: CASTFDIFNYGYTF. As DNA, the CDR3 is TGCGCCAGCACTTTCGACATTTTTAACTATGGCTACACCTTC.

V gene TRBV5-4 combines with J gene TRBJ2-1; 8 nucleotides agree with TRBD1. In germline, CDR1 is SGHNT, CDR2 YYREEE (reference sequence). The CDR3 extends over 15 amino acids. The ends lost 4 bases at V and 6 bases at J; junction bases unmatched: 9. The CDR3 sequence is CASSVDRGGFNEQFF. In DNA form, the CDR3 reads TGTGCCAGCAGCGTAGACAGGGGTGGATTCAATGAGCAGTTCTTC. Variable domain in full (rest from reference TRBV5-4 and TRBJ2-1): ETGVTQSPTHLIKTRGQQVTLRCSSQSGHNTVSWYQQALGQGPQFIFQYYREEENGRGNFPPRFSGLQFPNYSSELNVNALELDDSALYLCASSVDRGGFNEQFFGPGTRLTVL.

This clone has more than one count but fewer than ten. The chain has TRBV2 and TRBJ2-5; TRBD1 might be the D (6 bases). V gave up 6 bases and J gave up 1 base, with 12 bases separating them. The CDR3 length is 14 residues. Germline values: CDR1 SNHLY, CDR2 FYNNEI. CDR3 sequence reads: CASSAQGAQETQYF. The CDR3 DNA reads TGTGCCAGCAGCGCACAGGGCGCCCAAGAGACCCAGTACTTC.

The chain joins TRBV2 to TRBJ1-4; D is perhaps TRBD1 (6 bases). The CDR3 runs 12 residues. The V and J ends lost 7 bases and 7 bases respectively, with 10 bases between them. The germline CDR1 and CDR2 sequences are SNHLY and FYNNEI. The CDR3 is CASNRDREKLFF. The CDR3 DNA sequence: TGTGCCAGCAACAGGGATCGTGAAAAACTGTTTTTT.

The rearrangement uses TRBV5-8 and TRBJ2-7, with a weak D call TRBD2 (6 bases). The V gene's germline CDR1 is SGHTS and CDR2 YDEGEE. The CDR3 has 15 amino acids. The V and J ends lost 2 bases and 3 bases respectively, with 15 bases between them. CDR3: CASSLTTRRGYEQYF. CDR3 DNA sequence: TGTGCCAGCAGCTTAACGACTAGACGGGGCTACGAGCAGTACTTC.

The rearrangement uses TRBV12-3 or TRBV12-4 and TRBJ1-1; D is unclear. The CDR3 sequence is 12 residues long. Deletions cut 2 bases from V and 5 bases from J, with 6 bases between. CDR3: CASSLQWTEAFF. CDR3 nucleotides: TGTGCCAGCAGTTTACAGTGGACTGAAGCTTTCTTT.

This CDR3 reads CASSYGTEQETQYF. The CDR3 DNA is TGTGCCAGCAGCTACGGGACAGAGCAAGAGACCCAGTACTTC. This chain connects TRBV5-4 to TRBJ2-5, with 7 positions matching TRBD1. CDR1 and CDR2 from the germline V gene are SGHNT and YYREEE (reference sequence). CDR3 length: 14 residues. V lost 3 bases, J lost 2 bases, and 4 bases stayed unmatched.